The present entry profiles one T cell receptor (beta chain) with its context. The source of the sample is a study of blood T cell repertoires in COVID-19. Clones were sequenced by immunoSEQ multiplex PCR, and TCRdb holds only the in-frame ones, with some missing. The data contain around 97,000 clones, roughly 90% of them seen just once; the ten biggest clones take up 3.5%. The CDR3 sequence is 16 residues long. Between the trimmed V and J ends, which lost 0 bases and 0 bases, there was a span of 11 bases. Germline lookup yields CDR1 SGDLS and CDR2 YYNGEE. The sequence derives from a woman between 55 and 75 years old with acute or convalescent COVID-19. This chain joins TRBV9 and TRBJ2-3; tentatively, D is TRBD2 (6 bases). The sample taken for sequencing was peripheral blood. The CDR3 DNA is TGTGCCAGCAGCGTAGGGTCTGGGAGGAGCACAGATACGCAGTATTTT. Translation: CASSVGSGRSTDTQYF. The complete variable domain, with remaining parts taken from reference TRBV9 and TRBJ2-3, reads DSGVTQTPKHLITATGQRVTLRCSPRSGDLSVYWYQQSLDQGLQFLIQYYNGEERAKGNILERFSAQQFPDLHSELNLSSLELGDSALYFCASSVGSGRSTDTQYFGPGTRLTVL.